This is a list of T cell receptor beta chains from one sample in a study of CD8 T cells in ankylosing spondylitis. In TCRdb, the 5' RACE reads were re-called with MiXCR into one record per CDR3 protein. This table holds 150,000 to 200,000 distinct CDR3 sequences, around a tenth found once. Specimen: blood, either unsorted or a sorted T cell fraction (not recorded which). The source of these receptors is a male donor with ankylosing spondylitis or in good health (not recorded which). The CDR3 runs from the conserved cysteine through the conserved F or W. D genes are given only for firm matches. Size tells how often a clone was seen (once, few, many) or the class of an expanded clone, and some rows leave it out.

V gene	D gene	clone size	J gene	CDR3 protein	CDR3 DNA
TRBV4-3	-	-	TRBJ2-3	CASSRGSGTSTDTQYF	TGCGCCAGCAGCCGTGGCTCCGGGACAAGCACAGATACGCAGTATTTT
TRBV24-1	-	few	TRBJ2-3	CATSEGQSSSTDTQYF	TGTGCCACCAGTGAGGGACAAAGCTCTAGCACAGATACGCAGTATTTT
TRBV10-3	-	-	TRBJ2-7	CAISEGREQYF	TGTGCCATCAGTGAGGGGCGAGAGCAGTACTTC
TRBV20-1	-	many	TRBJ2-7	CSANPTQGWDEQYF	TGCAGTGCTAATCCCACACAGGGATGGGACGAGCAGTACTTC
TRBV27	TRBD2	many	TRBJ2-7	CASSLEGGSSYEQYF	TGTGCCAGCAGTTTAGAGGGAGGGAGCTCCTACGAGCAGTACTTC
TRBV14	-	many	TRBJ2-5	CASSPGLGETQYF	TGTGCCAGCAGCCCTGGTTTGGGGGAGACCCAGTACTTC
TRBV5-1	TRBD2	many	TRBJ2-1	CASSVGRGTSGFSSYNEQFF	TGCGCCAGCAGCGTCGGAAGAGGGACTAGCGGTTTCAGCTCCTACAATGAGCAGTTCTTC
TRBV9	-	many	TRBJ1-3	CASSPGGEGTIYF	TGTGCCAGCAGCCCAGGAGGGGAAGGGACCATATATTTT
TRBV11-2	-	many	TRBJ2-1	CASSSVPYAYNEQFF	TGTGCCAGCAGCTCAGTCCCTTATGCCTACAATGAGCAGTTCTTC
TRBV6-2/TRBV6-3	-	many	TRBJ1-5	CASSYSTFVQPQHF	TGTGCCAGCAGTTACTCGACGTTCGTACAGCCCCAGCATTTT
TRBV12-3/TRBV12-4	TRBD2	-	TRBJ2-1	CASRVAGGTYNEQFF	TGTGCCAGCAGGGTAGCGGGAGGTACCTACAATGAGCAGTTCTTC
TRBV13	TRBD2	many	TRBJ2-1	CASSMTSGRSNEQFF	TGTGCCAGCAGCATGACTAGCGGGAGATCTAATGAGCAGTTCTTC
TRBV12-3/TRBV12-4	TRBD1	many	TRBJ1-2	CASIAQGAYGYTF	TGTGCCAGCATTGCCCAGGGGGCGTATGGCTACACCTTC
TRBV5-6	-	-	TRBJ2-2	CASSNDKRELFF	TGTGCCAGCAGCAACGACAAGAGGGAGCTGTTTTTT
TRBV2	-	many	TRBJ1-6	CASSGEARSPLHF	TGTGCCAGCAGTGGTGAGGCTCGGTCACCCCTCCACTTT